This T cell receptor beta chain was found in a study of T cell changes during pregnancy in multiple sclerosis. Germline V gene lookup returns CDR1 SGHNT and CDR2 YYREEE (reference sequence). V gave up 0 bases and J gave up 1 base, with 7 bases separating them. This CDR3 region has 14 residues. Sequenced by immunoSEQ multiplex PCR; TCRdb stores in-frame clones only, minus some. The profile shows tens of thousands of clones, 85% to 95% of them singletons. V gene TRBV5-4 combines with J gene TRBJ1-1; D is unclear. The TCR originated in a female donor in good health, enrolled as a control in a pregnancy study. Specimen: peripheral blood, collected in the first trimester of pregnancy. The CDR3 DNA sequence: TGTGCCAGCAGCTTGGTTAGAGGGAACACTGAAGCTTTCTTT. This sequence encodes CASSLVRGNTEAFF.